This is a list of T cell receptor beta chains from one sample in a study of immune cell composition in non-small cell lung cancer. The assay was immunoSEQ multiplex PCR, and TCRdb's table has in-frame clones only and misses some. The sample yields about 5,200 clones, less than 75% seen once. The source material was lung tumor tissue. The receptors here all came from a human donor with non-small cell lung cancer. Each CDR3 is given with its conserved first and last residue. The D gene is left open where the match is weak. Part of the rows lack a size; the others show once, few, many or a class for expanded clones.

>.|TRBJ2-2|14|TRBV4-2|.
TGTGCCAGCAGCCAAGATGCGGAGCACGGGGAGCTGTTTTTT
CASSQDAEHGELFF
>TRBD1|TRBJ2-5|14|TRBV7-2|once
TGTGCCAGCAGCTCCGGGACAGTCCAAGAGACCCAGTACTTC
CASSSGTVQETQYF
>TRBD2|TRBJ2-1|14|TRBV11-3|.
TGTGCCAGCAGCTTAACTAGCGGGAGCTCTGAGCAGTTCTTC
CASSLTSGSSEQFF
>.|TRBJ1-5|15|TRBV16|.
TGTGCCAGCAGCCCGGGGAGGAATAGCAATCAGCCCCAGCATTTT
CASSPGRNSNQPQHF
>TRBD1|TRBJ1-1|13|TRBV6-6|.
TGTGCCAGCAGGACAGGGTTGAACACTGAAGCTTTCTTT
CASRTGLNTEAFF
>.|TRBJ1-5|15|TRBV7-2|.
TGTGCCAGCAGCTTATGGGCAGGTAGCAATCAGCCCCAGCATTTT
CASSLWAGSNQPQHF
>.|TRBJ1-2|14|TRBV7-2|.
TGTGCCAGCAGCTTAGTGGGAGGGGGAGGGGGCTACACCTTC
CASSLVGGGGGYTF
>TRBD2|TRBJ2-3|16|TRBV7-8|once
TGTGCCAGCAGATACCGACTAGCGGGAGCGTTGGATACGCAGTATTTT
CASRYRLAGALDTQYF
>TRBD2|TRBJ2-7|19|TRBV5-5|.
TGTGCCAGCAGCTCATCATCCCCATTTCTAGCGGGAAGAAAAAACGAGCAGTACTTC
CASSSSSPFLAGRKNEQYF
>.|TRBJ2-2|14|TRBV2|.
TGTGCCAGCACTGTTAGATACTCCACCGGGGAGCTGTTTTTT
CASTVRYSTGELFF
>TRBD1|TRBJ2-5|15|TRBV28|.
TGTGCCAGCAGTTTATGGAACAGGGGGAGGGAGACCCAGTACTTC
CASSLWNRGRETQYF
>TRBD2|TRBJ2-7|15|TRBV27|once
TGTGCCAGCGGCCCAAGGACTAGCGGGGGCGGGGAGCAGTACTTC
CASGPRTSGGGEQYF
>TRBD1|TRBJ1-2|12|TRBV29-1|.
TGCAGCGTTGAGCAGGGGGCAGGAGGCTACACCTTC
CSVEQGAGGYTF
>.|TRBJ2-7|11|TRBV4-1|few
TGCGCCAGCAGCCAAGACTACGAAAAGTACTTC
CASSQDYEKYF
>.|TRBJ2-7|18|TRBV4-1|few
TGCGCCAGCAGCCAAGAATCGGCCCTGGCTAGTGGGTTCGCCGAGCAGTACTTC
CASSQESALASGFAEQYF
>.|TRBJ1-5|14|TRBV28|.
TGTGCCAGCAGTCTATATATTAGCAATCAGCCCCAGCATTTT
CASSLYISNQPQHF
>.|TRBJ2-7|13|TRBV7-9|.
TGTGCCAGCAGCAGGACACTTGCCTACGAGCAGTACTTC
CASSRTLAYEQYF
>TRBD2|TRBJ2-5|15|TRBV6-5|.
TGTGCCAGCAGTTTGACTAGCGGGGCCCACGAGACCCAGTACTTC
CASSLTSGAHETQYF
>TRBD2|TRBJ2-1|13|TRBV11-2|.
TGTGCCAGCTCGACGGGAGGTCTGTTGGAGCAGTTCTTC
CASSTGGLLEQFF
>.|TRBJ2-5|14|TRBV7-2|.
TGTGCCAGCAGCCCCAGGGCGGCACGAGAGACCCAGTACTTC
CASSPRAARETQYF
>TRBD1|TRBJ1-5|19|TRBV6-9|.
TGTGCCAGCAGTTGGGACAGGCCCTCCTCTCCTTATAGCAATCAGCCCCAGCATTTT
CASSWDRPSSPYSNQPQHF
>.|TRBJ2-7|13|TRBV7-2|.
TGTGCCAGCAGCTGGGCAGACCCCTACGAGCAGTACTTC
CASSWADPYEQYF
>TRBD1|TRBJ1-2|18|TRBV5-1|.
TGCGCCAGCAGCTCGGAGGGACAGGGGAGGGTGTTTGGCTATGGCTACACCTTC
CASSSEGQGRVFGYGYTF
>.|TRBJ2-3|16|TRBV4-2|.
TGTGCCAGCAGCCAAGAATGGAACAGCCACACAGATACGCAGTATTTT
CASSQEWNSHTDTQYF
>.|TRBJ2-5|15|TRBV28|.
TGTGCCAGCAGTTCCCCCCCGACTGGACAAGAGACCCAGTACTTC
CASSSPPTGQETQYF
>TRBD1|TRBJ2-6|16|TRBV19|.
TGTGCCACTACGGACAGGGGCGCCTCTGGGGCCAACGTCCTGACTTTC
CATTDRGASGANVLTF
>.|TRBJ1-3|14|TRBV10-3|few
TGTGCCGGCAAGGGGATGAGCTCTGGAAACACCATATATTTT
CAGKGMSSGNTIYF
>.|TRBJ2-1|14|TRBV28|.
TGTGCCAGCGTACTTGGAGGGAGCTACAATGAGCAGTTCTTC
CASVLGGSYNEQFF
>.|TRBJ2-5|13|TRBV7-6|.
TGTGCCAGCAGCTTAGTGGGGGGAGAGACCCAGTACTTC
CASSLVGGETQYF
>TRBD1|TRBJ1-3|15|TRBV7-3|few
TGTGCCAGCAGCTTATCAGGGGGCTTCGGAAACACCATATATTTT
CASSLSGGFGNTIYF
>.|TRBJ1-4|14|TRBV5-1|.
TGCGCCAGCAGCCCCTCTGGAGGGTATGAAAAACTGTTTTTT
CASSPSGGYEKLFF
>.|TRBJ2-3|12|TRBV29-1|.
TGCAGCGTTGCACAGCGCACAGATACGCAGTATTTT
CSVAQRTDTQYF
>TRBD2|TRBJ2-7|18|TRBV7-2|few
TGTGCCAGCAGTCCCCCGGGACTAGCGGGGGTAAACTCCTACGAGCAGTACTTC
CASSPPGLAGVNSYEQYF
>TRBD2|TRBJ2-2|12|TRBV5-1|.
TGCGCCACTTGGGAGGGCACCGGGGAGCTGTTTTTT
CATWEGTGELFF
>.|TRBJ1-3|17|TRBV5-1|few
TGCGCCAGCAGCCCGGGGGGGAGTCAATTAACTGGAAACACCATATATTTT
CASSPGGSQLTGNTIYF
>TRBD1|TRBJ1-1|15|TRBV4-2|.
TGTGCCAGCAGCTACACAGGGGTTATAGACACTGAAGCTTTCTTT
CASSYTGVIDTEAFF
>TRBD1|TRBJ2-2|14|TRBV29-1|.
TGCAGCGCTCAACAGGGGGCGGGGACCGGGGAGCTGTTTTTT
CSAQQGAGTGELFF
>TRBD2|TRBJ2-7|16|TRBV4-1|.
TGCGCCAGCAGCCAAGGATCTAGCGGTTACTCCTACGAGCAGTACTTC
CASSQGSSGYSYEQYF
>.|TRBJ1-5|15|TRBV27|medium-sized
TGTGCCAGCAGTTTGGGGGGATTTAGCAATCAGCCCCAGCATTTT
CASSLGGFSNQPQHF
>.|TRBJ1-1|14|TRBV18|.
TGTGCCAGCTCACCATTCGCGGCGAACACTGAAGCTTTCTTT
CASSPFAANTEAFF
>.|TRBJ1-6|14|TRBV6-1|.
TGTGCCAGCGGGGGGGTTCGGATTAGGTCACCCCTCCACTTT
CASGGVRIRSPLHF
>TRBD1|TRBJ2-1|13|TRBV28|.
TGTGCCAGCGGCCTGACAGGGTACAATGAGCAGTTCTTC
CASGLTGYNEQFF
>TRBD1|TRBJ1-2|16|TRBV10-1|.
TGCGCCACCAGTCTCCCCGGGACAGGGTATAACTATGGCTACACCTTC
CATSLPGTGYNYGYTF
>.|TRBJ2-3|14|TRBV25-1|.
TGTGCCAGCATTGGGCAGGGGGGCCTAGATACGCAGTATTTT
CASIGQGGLDTQYF
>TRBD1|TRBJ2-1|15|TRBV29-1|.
TGCAGCGTTGGAGGGGGACAGGAGCACTACAATGAGCAGTTCTTC
CSVGGGQEHYNEQFF
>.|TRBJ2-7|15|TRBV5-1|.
TGCGCCAGCAGCTTGGGAACAGGGTCTACCTACGAGCAGTACTTC
CASSLGTGSTYEQYF